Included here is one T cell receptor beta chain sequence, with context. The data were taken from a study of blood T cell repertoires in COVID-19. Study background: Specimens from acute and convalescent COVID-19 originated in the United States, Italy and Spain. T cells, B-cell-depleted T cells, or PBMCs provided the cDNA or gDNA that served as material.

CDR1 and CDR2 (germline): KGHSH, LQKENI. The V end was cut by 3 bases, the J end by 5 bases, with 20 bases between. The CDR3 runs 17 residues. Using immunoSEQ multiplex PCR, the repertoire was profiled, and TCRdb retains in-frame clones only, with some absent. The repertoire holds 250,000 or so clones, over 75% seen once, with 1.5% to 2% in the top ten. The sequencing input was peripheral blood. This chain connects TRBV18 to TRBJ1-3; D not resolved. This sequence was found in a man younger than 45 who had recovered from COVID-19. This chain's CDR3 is CASSPINAGIGRNTIYF. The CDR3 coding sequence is TGTGCCAGCTCACCGATAAATGCCGGGATTGGTAGAAACACCATATATTTT.